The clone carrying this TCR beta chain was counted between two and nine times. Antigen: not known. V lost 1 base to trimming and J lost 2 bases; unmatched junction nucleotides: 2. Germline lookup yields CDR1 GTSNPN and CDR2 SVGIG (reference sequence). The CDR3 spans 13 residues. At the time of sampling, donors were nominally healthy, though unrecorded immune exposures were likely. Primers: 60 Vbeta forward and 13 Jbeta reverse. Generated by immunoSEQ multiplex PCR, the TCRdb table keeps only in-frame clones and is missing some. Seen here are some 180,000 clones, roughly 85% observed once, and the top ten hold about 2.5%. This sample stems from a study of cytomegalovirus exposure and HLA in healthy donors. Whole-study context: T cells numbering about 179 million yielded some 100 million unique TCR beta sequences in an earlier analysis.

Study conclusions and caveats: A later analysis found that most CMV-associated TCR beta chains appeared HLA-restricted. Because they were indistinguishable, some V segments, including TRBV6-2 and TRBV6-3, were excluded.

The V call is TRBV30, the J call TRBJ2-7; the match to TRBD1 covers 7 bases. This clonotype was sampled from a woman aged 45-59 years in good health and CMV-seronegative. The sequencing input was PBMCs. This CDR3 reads CAWSGGQTYEQYF. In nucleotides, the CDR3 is TGTGCCTGGAGTGGGGGACAGACCTACGAGCAGTACTTC. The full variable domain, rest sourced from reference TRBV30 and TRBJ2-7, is SQTIHQWPATLVQPVGSPLSLECTVEGTSNPNLYWYRQAAGRGLQLLFYSVGIGQISSEVPQNLSASRPQDRQFILSSKKLLLSDSGFYLCAWSGGQTYEQYFGPGTRLTVT.